The source of this T cell receptor beta chain is a study of shared clonotypes between healthy human individuals. This clone has only a few counts. Assay used: immunoSEQ multiplex PCR; TCRdb lists only in-frame clones, some missing. The data contain over a million clones, 60% to 80% of them singletons. The CDR3 is made up of 15 amino acids. The V segment lost 3 bases and the J segment 3 bases; nucleotides outside the gene matches: 6. Per the germline V gene, CDR1 is SGHTA and CDR2 is FQGNSA. The receptor's source is a man between 18 and 35 years old in good health. The sample consisted of memory CD4+ T cells sorted from blood. The subset was: CD45RA-negative fraction. The chain links TRBV7-2 to TRBJ2-3; TRBD1 aligns across 7 bases. The CDR3 sequence is CASSFQGVQTDTQYF. The CDR3 nucleotides read TGTGCCAGCAGCTTCCAGGGGGTTCAGACAGATACGCAGTATTTT. The full variable domain, its missing parts supplied by reference TRBV7-2 and TRBJ2-3, is GAGVSQSPSNKVTEKGKDVELRCDPISGHTALYWYRQSLGQGLEFLIYFQGNSAPDKSGLPSDRFSAERTGGSVSTLTIQRTQQEDSAVYLCASSFQGVQTDTQYFGPGTRLTVL.